The 27 T cell receptor beta chains presented below share a single source sample, sequenced in a study of blood T cell repertoires in COVID-19 (dated by TCRdb to 2020 to 2022). Libraries came from the immunoSEQ multiplex PCR assay. TCRdb retrieved this table from immuneACCESS and kept in-frame rearrangements only. Not all clones are present; in checked studies, unresolved V genes account for under half, and no reason is known for the remainder. The sample profile shows about 300,000 clones; about 90% of them were found once. The ten largest clones represent under 6.5% of the sample. Material: peripheral blood. The receptors come from a man younger than 35 who had recovered from COVID-19.

The chain uses TRBV30 and TRBJ2-1; D unclear. The germline gives CDR1 GTSNPN, CDR2 SVGIG (reference sequence). Trimming shortened V by 0 bases and J by 0 bases, and 6 bases separated the two germline ends. The CDR3 sequence is 14 residues long. This chain's CDR3 is CAWSVINSYNEQFF. In DNA form, the CDR3 reads TGTGCCTGGAGTGTAATAAACTCCTACAATGAGCAGTTCTTC.

Comment on this clone: Additional DNA sequences in this sample encode the identical CDR3. This chain links TRBV7-9 with TRBJ2-7, with TRBD2 identical over 7 bases. V lost 0 bases and J lost 2; bases outside the gene matches: 1. CDR1 and CDR2 (germline): SEHNR, FQNEAQ (reference sequence). The CDR3 covers 14 residues. The CDR3 coding sequence is TGTGCCAGCAGCTTAGCGGGGGGGACCTACGAGCAGTACTTC. Amino acids: CASSLAGGTYEQYF. The full variable domain, its missing parts supplied by reference TRBV7-9 and TRBJ2-7, is DTGVSQNPRHKITKRGQNVTFRCDPISEHNRLYWYRQTLGQGPEFLTYFQNEAQLEKSRLLSDRFSAERPKGSFSTLEIQRTEQGDSAMYLCASSLAGGTYEQYFGPGTRLTVT.

J is TRBJ2-1 and V is TRBV4-1; 11 bases are shared with TRBD1. Germline lookup yields CDR1 MGHRA and CDR2 YSYEKL. The CDR3 runs to 15 residues. V shed 9 bases and J 7 bases; nucleotides not matched to a gene: 11. CDR3 DNA: TGCGCCAGTACGTATAGGGGGACAGGGGGGAATGAGCAGTTCTTC. This sequence encodes CASTYRGTGGNEQFF.

Regarding this clone: The identical CDR3 is also encoded by other nucleotide sequences in the sample. The chain has TRBV6-5 and TRBJ2-7, with TRBD1 matching over 7 bases. J was trimmed by 2 bases and V by 5 bases; bases with no gene match: 6. Germline assignment: CDR1 MNHEY and CDR2 SVGAGI. This CDR3 has 14 residues. CDR3 in DNA: TGTGCCAGCAGTCCCCGGGACAGAGCCTACGAGCAGTACTTC. Amino acid sequence: CASSPRDRAYEQYF.

CDR3 in amino acids: CASSLGDSSAFF. The CDR3, as DNA: TGTGCCAGCAGCTTAGGAGACAGTAGCGCTTTCTTT. The J gene is TRBJ1-1, the V gene TRBV7-9, with D tentatively TRBD1 (5 bases). This CDR3 comprises 12 residues. Trimming removed 1 base at V and 11 bases at J, with 11 bases between. The germline CDR1 and CDR2 sequences are SEHNR and FQNEAQ (reference sequence).

V usage is TRBV3-1 (or the pseudogene TRBV3-2) and J usage is TRBJ2-2; 9 bases agree with TRBD1. V lost 5 bases to trimming and J lost 0 bases; unmatched junction nucleotides: 4. Germline loops: CDR1 LGHDT, CDR2 YNNKEL (reference sequence). This CDR3 has 16 residues. CDR3 nucleotide sequence: TGTGCCAGCAGCTCCCGGACAGGGGCGAACACCGGGGAGCTGTTTTTT. It is translated as CASSSRTGANTGELFF.

This chain connects TRBV4-2 to TRBJ2-7; perhaps TRBD1 as D (6 bases). Germline loops: CDR1 LGHNA, CDR2 YNFKEQ. The CDR3 spans 22 residues. Trimming removed 4 bases at V and 3 bases at J, with 37 bases between. CDR3 bases: TGTGCCAGCAGCCCTTTCGAAGGAGGACAGCCGGCCCGTGGGGGCCGACTCTACGAGCAGTACTTC. Residues: CASSPFEGGQPARGGRLYEQYF.

The chain carries TRBV4-3 and TRBJ2-7; 7 bases match TRBD1. The CDR3 has 15 residues. V was pared by 0 bases and J by 1 base, with 3 bases of the junction left unmatched. Germline V gene lookup returns CDR1 LGHNA and CDR2 YSLEER. The CDR3 here is CASSQDGTESYEQYF. In DNA form, the CDR3 reads TGCGCCAGCAGCCAAGACGGGACAGAGTCCTACGAGCAGTACTTC.

This sequence joins TRBV5-4 and TRBJ2-3; TRBD2 is a possible D gene (6 bases). This CDR3 is built from 16 residues. Germline CDR1 SGHNT, CDR2 YYREEE (reference sequence). V was trimmed by 1 base and J by 4 bases, leaving 16 bases between them. CDR3 amino acids: CASSLYKWEDADTQYF. For the CDR3, the DNA is TGTGCCAGCAGCTTGTATAAATGGGAGGACGCAGATACGCAGTATTTT. The whole variable domain, filled in from reference TRBV5-4 and TRBJ2-3, reads ETGVTQSPTHLIKTRGQQVTLRCSSQSGHNTVSWYQQALGQGPQFIFQYYREEENGRGNFPPRFSGLQFPNYSSELNVNALELDDSALYLCASSLYKWEDADTQYFGPGTRLTVL.

This rearrangement joins TRBV3-1 (or the pseudogene TRBV3-2) to TRBJ2-7, with TRBD1 matching 8 bases. CDR1 and CDR2 from the germline V gene are LGHDT and YNNKEL (reference sequence). This CDR3 contains 17 residues. J was trimmed by 4 bases and V by 1 base; bases with no gene match: 12. CDR3 DNA: TGTGCCAGCAGCCAAGCCCCCCCGGGGCAGGGGGCATACGAGCAGTACTTC. It is translated as CASSQAPPGQGAYEQYF.

The rearrangement links TRBV6-2 or TRBV6-3 to TRBJ2-1, with 10 positions matching TRBD1. Germline V CDR1 and CDR2: MNHEY, SVGEGT. The ends lost 6 bases at V and 7 bases at J; junction bases unmatched: 9. This CDR3 contains 15 residues. CDR3 DNA sequence: TGTGCCAGCAGCTGGGACAGGGGAAGGCCTAATGAGCAGTTCTTC. Residues: CASSWDRGRPNEQFF.

The CDR3 bases are TGTGCCAGCAGCTTTCACGGCGGAGAGACCCAGTACTTC. Translated, it gives CASSFHGGETQYF. The chain recombines TRBV11-2 with TRBJ2-5; no firm D call. Between the trimmed V and J ends, which lost 3 bases and 4 bases, there was a span of 9 bases. The CDR3 is 13 residues long. Germline V CDR1 and CDR2: SGHAT, FQNNGV.

The chain couples TRBV4-1 to TRBJ1-1, with D tentatively TRBD1 (6 bases). Trimming stripped 1 base from V and 3 bases from J, with 9 bases between. The germline gives CDR1 MGHRA, CDR2 YSYEKL. The CDR3 contains 14 residues. The CDR3 DNA is TGCGCCAGCAGCCAAGTCTACAGGGACACTGAAGCTTTCTTT. It is translated as CASSQVYRDTEAFF.

V usage is TRBV3-1 (or the pseudogene TRBV3-2) and J usage is TRBJ1-6; D gene ambiguous. The CDR3 consists of 13 residues. Germline V lookup: CDR1 LGHDT, CDR2 YNNKEL (reference sequence). Trimming removed 6 bases from V and 6 bases from J, with 9 bases in between. The CDR3 nucleotides read TGTGCCAGCAGAGCGGGAATTAATTCACCCCTCCACTTT. It yields the protein CASRAGINSPLHF.

This chain joins TRBV5-1 and TRBJ2-1; no clear D. Germline CDR1 SGHRS, CDR2 YFSETQ. This CDR3 spans 16 amino acids. Trimming took off 6 bases at V and 0 bases at J, with 16 bases between the two ends. The CDR3 nucleotides are TGCGCCAGCAACTCGATAGTTGCGGTCTCCTACAATGAGCAGTTCTTC. It encodes CASNSIVAVSYNEQFF.

The gene calls are TRBV18 and TRBJ2-1; 8 bases match TRBD1. Germline V gene lookup returns CDR1 KGHSH and CDR2 LQKENI. Trimming took 5 bases from V and 2 from J; bases not matched to a gene: 5. This CDR3 has 15 residues. The CDR3 reads CASSSDREPYNEQFF. The DNA for the CDR3 is TGTGCCAGCTCATCGGACAGGGAACCCTACAATGAGCAGTTCTTC.

This clone has only one observation. This chain links TRBV19 with TRBJ2-5; TRBD2 matches at 7 bases. Germline CDR1 is LNHDA and CDR2 is SQIVND (reference sequence). V was clipped by 5 bases and J by 3 bases; unmatched bases: 6. The CDR3 sequence is 14 residues long. Here the CDR3 DNA reads TGTGCCAGTAGTCCCAGAGGACTAGAAGAGACCCAGTACTTC. The encoded protein is CASSPRGLEETQYF.

The chain carries TRBV7-8 and TRBJ2-1; TRBD1 is a possible D gene (6 bases). Trimming pared 11 bases from V and 9 bases from J, leaving 17 bases between. The CDR3 length is 12 residues. Germline lookup yields CDR1 SGHVS and CDR2 FQNEAQ. For the CDR3, the DNA is TGTGCCTCAGGGGCGAATTTAGGTGAGCAGTTCTTC. Translated: CASGANLGEQFF. Based on the CDR3 plus reference TRBV7-8 and TRBJ2-1, the full variable domain is GAGVSQSPRYKVAKRGQDVALRCDPISGHVSLFWYQQALGQGPEFLTYFQNEAQLDKSGLPSDRFFAERPEGSVSTLKIQRTQQEDSAVYLCASGANLGEQFFGPGTRLTVL.

V gene TRBV7-2 combines with J gene TRBJ1-2; 8 nucleotides agree with TRBD1. V shed 1 base and J 4 bases; nucleotides not matched to a gene: 5. The length of the CDR3 is 15 residues. Germline V gene sequence: CDR1 SGHTA, CDR2 FQGNSA. CDR3 nucleotides: TGTGCCAGCAGCTTAGTAGGACAGGGAAGCTATGGCTACACCTTC. Protein: CASSLVGQGSYGYTF.

The chain has TRBV11-2 and TRBJ2-2; the D is unclear. Germline CDR1 and CDR2: SGHAT and FQNNGV. CDR3 length: 14 amino acids. V was shortened by 5 bases and J by 1 base, with 8 bases between the two germline ends. CDR3 loop: CASSLRRNTGELFF. CDR3 in DNA: TGTGCCAGCAGCCTTCGCAGGAACACCGGGGAGCTGTTTTTT. Looking up the rest from reference TRBV11-2 and TRBJ2-2 gives the full variable domain: EAGVAQSPRYKIIEKRQSVAFWCNPISGHATLYWYQQILGQGPKLLIQFQNNGVVDDSQLPKDRFSAERLKGVDSTLKIQPAKLEDSAVYLCASSLRRNTGELFFGEGSRLTVL.

This clone appeared a single time. The gene calls are TRBV6-2 or TRBV6-3 and TRBJ2-3; TRBD2 aligns across 7 bases. Germline-derived CDR1 and CDR2 are MNHEY and SVGEGT. This CDR3 contains 13 residues. Germline trimming cut 6 bases from V and 3 bases from J; bases unmatched to any gene: 3. The DNA for the CDR3 is TGTGCCAGCAGCCCACTAGCGACAGATACGCAGTATTTT. Translated, it gives CASSPLATDTQYF.

CDR3 nucleotide sequence: TGCGCCAGCAGCCAAGATGCGGGGGGGGTCACCGGGGAGCTGTTTTTT. Translating gives CASSQDAGGVTGELFF. V is TRBV4-1 and J is TRBJ2-2; 9 bases map to TRBD2. V lost 0 bases, J lost 4 bases, and 3 bases stayed unmatched. Germline CDR1 MGHRA, CDR2 YSYEKL. The length of the CDR3 is 16 residues.

The chain combines TRBV7-6 with TRBJ1-1; D is perhaps TRBD1 (6 bases). The germline V gene encodes CDR1 SGHVS and CDR2 FNYEAQ. V lost 5 bases and J 5 bases, leaving 12 bases between the germline ends. CDR3 size: 13 residues. Here the CDR3 reads CASSLTGRTEAFF. The CDR3 DNA is TGTGCCAGCAGCCTTACAGGGCGTACTGAAGCTTTCTTT.

This chain connects TRBV7-8 to TRBJ1-4; D may be TRBD1 (5 bases). Trimming removed 1 base at V and 4 bases at J, with 7 bases between. Germline CDR1 SGHVS, CDR2 FQNEAQ. CDR3 length: 14 residues. CDR3 nucleotides: TGTGCCAGCAGCTTAGGACAGTATAATGAAAAACTGTTTTTT. It translates to CASSLGQYNEKLFF.

This clone has more than one count but fewer than ten. J is TRBJ2-1 and V is TRBV2; TRBD2 aligns across 12 bases. The J segment lost 8 bases and the V segment lost 3 bases, leaving 8 bases of the junction unmatched. This CDR3 has 16 residues. CDR1 and CDR2 from the germline V gene are SNHLY and FYNNEI. CDR3 protein: CASSDPSGRASDEQFF. The CDR3 nucleotides are TGTGCCAGCAGTGATCCTAGCGGGAGGGCCTCGGATGAGCAGTTCTTC.

The rearrangement links TRBV6-6 to TRBJ2-1, with D uncertain. The V gene's germline CDR1 is MNHNY and CDR2 SVGAGI (reference sequence). Trimming removed 5 bases from V and 5 bases from J, with 7 bases in between. The CDR3 consists of 12 residues. The CDR3 DNA follows: TGTGCCAGCAGTCCTTTTCACAATGAGCAGTTCTTC. Translating it yields CASSPFHNEQFF.

The gene calls are TRBV10-3 and TRBJ1-2; possibly TRBD1 for D (6 bases). Trimming left V 2 bases short and J 9 bases short, with 19 bases between. The germline CDR1 and CDR2 sequences are ENHRY and SYGVKD. This CDR3 contains 15 residues. The CDR3, as DNA: TGTGCCATCAGTGAGCCTCCCGGGCAGGGGTCGAGCTACACCTTC. Protein: CAISEPPGQGSSYTF.